The rows below give T cell receptor beta chains drawn from one sample of a study of blood T cell repertoires in COVID-19. This table comes from immunoSEQ multiplex PCR, and its TCRdb copy is limited to in-frame clones, with some not included. The table includes 200,000 to 250,000 clones, 80% detected once. The sample was PBMCs or T cells enriched from blood (not recorded which). These receptors were collected from a woman in her 40s with acute COVID-19. The CDR3 runs from the conserved cysteine through the conserved F or W. Each record gives: J gene, clone size, D gene, V gene, CDR3 DNA, CDR3 protein. The D gene is left open where the match is weak. Part of the rows lack a size; the others show once, few, many or a class for expanded clones.

TRBJ1-1 | few | TRBD1 | TRBV2 | TGTGCCAGCAAGCCGGACAGGCAGTCAGAAGCTTTCTTT | CASKPDRQSEAFF
TRBJ2-3 | NA | NA | TRBV5-1 | TGCGCCAGCAGCGATGCTAGCGGCACAGATACGCAGTATTTT | CASSDASGTDTQYF
TRBJ1-5 | once | TRBD1 | TRBV9 | TGTGCCAGCAGCTCCGGGGTGACAGGGCCCGTTCAGCCCCAGCATTTT | CASSSGVTGPVQPQHF
TRBJ2-5 | NA | NA | TRBV19 | TGTGCCAGTAGTAACCCGGGACTTCAAGAGACCCAGTACTTC | CASSNPGLQETQYF
TRBJ1-5 | NA | NA | TRBV19 | TGTGCCAGTAGACATGACAGTTACAATCAGCCCCAGCATTTT | CASRHDSYNQPQHF
TRBJ2-6 | NA | NA | TRBV11-3 | TGTGCCAGCAGCCTTATTATGACTTCTGGGGCCAACGTCCTGACTTTC | CASSLIMTSGANVLTF
TRBJ2-1 | once | TRBD2 | TRBV3-1/TRBV3-2 | TGTGCCAGCCTCTCAGCGGGGGGGCTGAATGAGCAGTTCTTC | CASLSAGGLNEQFF
TRBJ1-1 | NA | NA | TRBV19 | TGTGCCAGTAACCGAATGGAGGGGCGTCAGCGTGAAGCTTTCTTT | CASNRMEGRQREAFF
TRBJ2-3 | once | TRBD1 | TRBV6-1 | TGTGCCAGCAGTGAAGACAAATACAGGGGGCGACGGCCCACAGATACGCAGTATTTT | CASSEDKYRGRRPTDTQYF
TRBJ1-5 | once | NA | TRBV30 | TGTGCCTGGGGGACCGGGATCAATCAGCCCCAGCATTTT | CAWGTGINQPQHF
TRBJ1-2 | NA | NA | TRBV9 | TGTGCCAGCAGCGTAGGGAGTAACTATGGCTACACCTTC | CASSVGSNYGYTF
TRBJ1-1 | NA | NA | TRBV7-2 | TGTGCCAGCAGCTTGCAGGGGATGGGGAACACTGAAGCTTTCTTT | CASSLQGMGNTEAFF
TRBJ2-1 | NA | NA | TRBV10-3 | TGTGCCACTGCCGTGGGCCCGCCTTCCTACAATGAGCAGTTCTTC | CATAVGPPSYNEQFF
TRBJ2-2 | NA | NA | TRBV30 | TGTGCCCAACGACAAGCGGGCGCGGGAGGGGAGCTGTTTTTT | CAQRQAGAGGELFF
TRBJ2-6 | NA | NA | TRBV4-3 | TGCGCCACAGGAGGAAGCTCTGGGGCCAACGTCCTGACTTTC | CATGGSSGANVLTF
TRBJ1-2 | NA | NA | TRBV28 | TGTGCCAGCAGTTCCCCTAGGGGGTCGGCTAACTATGGCTACACCTTC | CASSSPRGSANYGYTF
TRBJ1-1 | few | NA | TRBV11-3 | TGTGCCAGCAGCCTAGGCGGCGGTGAAGCTTTCTTT | CASSLGGGEAFF
TRBJ1-2 | NA | TRBD1 | TRBV9 | TGTGCCAGCAGCGTATCGGGGACAGGGGACTACACCTTC | CASSVSGTGDYTF
TRBJ1-2 | NA | TRBD1 | TRBV24-1 | TGTGCCACCAGTGATTCGAGACAGGGGGTTAGCTACACCTTC | CATSDSRQGVSYTF
TRBJ1-2 | once | NA | TRBV7-8 | TGTGCCAGCAGCTTAGATCAGCTAGGCCGATCTAACTATGGCTACACCTTC | CASSLDQLGRSNYGYTF
TRBJ2-7 | NA | TRBD2 | TRBV24-1 | TGTGCCACCAGTGTTGCGGGGGACCACGAGCAGTACTTC | CATSVAGDHEQYF
TRBJ2-2 | NA | NA | TRBV5-8 | TGTGCCAGCAGCTTGTGGAGGAGGTTGAACACCGGGGAGCTGTTTTTT | CASSLWRRLNTGELFF
TRBJ2-1 | NA | NA | TRBV4-2 | TGTGCCAGCAGCCGATCAAAGGGCAGCGGGACAAACTCCTACAATGAGCAGTTCTTC | CASSRSKGSGTNSYNEQFF